These 4 T cell receptor beta chains were sequenced from one sample in a study of blood T cell repertoires in COVID-19. Using immunoSEQ multiplex PCR, the repertoire was profiled, and TCRdb retains in-frame clones only, with some absent. This sample carries 350,000 or so clones, just over 85% of them seen once, and the ten largest clones take roughly 4%. Sequences were obtained from PBMCs or T cells enriched from blood (not recorded which). These receptors came from a woman aged 40 to 50 with acute COVID-19.

This chain connects TRBV6-2 or TRBV6-3 to TRBJ2-4, with 9 positions matching TRBD1. Germline V gene sequence: CDR1 MNHEY, CDR2 SVGEGT. This CDR3 is 14 amino acids long. The ends lost 4 bases at V and 7 bases at J; junction bases unmatched: 5. CDR3 sequence: CASSWTGQGNIQYF. CDR3 bases: TGTGCCAGCAGTTGGACAGGACAGGGGAACATTCAGTACTTC.

This clone appeared once. The V and J genes are TRBV29-1 and TRBJ2-7; 8 bases fit TRBD1. The V segment lost 5 bases and the J segment 2 bases; nucleotides outside the gene matches: 5. Germline CDR1 reads SQVTM; CDR2 reads ANQGSEA. The CDR3 contains 13 residues. The CDR3: CSVRTGKAYEQYF. DNA for the CDR3: TGCAGCGTTCGGACAGGGAAAGCCTACGAGCAGTACTTC.

V and J are TRBV5-6 and TRBJ2-7, with D maybe TRBD1 (6 bases). The V and J ends lost 2 bases and 2 bases respectively, with 8 bases between them. CDR1 SGHDT and CDR2 YYEEEE come from the germline V gene. There are 13 residues in the CDR3. For the CDR3, the DNA is TGTGCCAGCAGCTTACAGGGCGCCTACGAGCAGTACTTC. This sequence encodes CASSLQGAYEQYF.

This chain connects TRBV6-6 to TRBJ2-4; the match to TRBD2 covers 13 bases. The CDR3 totals 20 residues. The V segment lost 6 bases and the J segment 0 bases; nucleotides outside the gene matches: 14. The germline V gene encodes CDR1 MNHNY and CDR2 SVGAGI (reference sequence). The CDR3 is CASSPLPGTSGALAKNIQYF. Here the CDR3 DNA reads TGTGCCAGCAGCCCCCTCCCCGGGACTAGCGGGGCGTTAGCCAAAAACATTCAGTACTTC.